Listed below are T cell receptor beta chains from one sample, sequenced in a study of early T cells in non-severe SARS-CoV-2 infection. TCRdb analysed the 5' RACE reads with MiXCR anew, one entry per CDR3 protein. The sample holds around 94,000 distinct CDR3 sequences, 13% seen once. Sequencing was done on a sample of whole blood. The source is an adult who was a healthcare worker with PCR-confirmed SARS-CoV-2 infection or an uninfected control (not recorded which). CDR3s include the opening cysteine and the closing phenylalanine or tryptophan. D genes are given only for firm matches. Rows may omit the clone size; those that give it use once, few, many or a size class.

len: 14; v_gene: TRBV5-1; d_gene: -; abundance: many; j_gene: TRBJ1-2; CDR3aa: CASSLKRDSRGYTF; CDR3nt: TGCGCCAGCAGCTTGAAGAGGGATTCTCGTGGCTACACCTTC
len: 12; v_gene: TRBV11-2; d_gene: TRBD1; abundance: few; j_gene: TRBJ2-1; CDR3aa: CASSSRDREQFF; CDR3nt: TGTGCCAGCAGCTCCCGGGACAGGGAGCAGTTCTTC
len: 12; v_gene: TRBV24-1; d_gene: -; abundance: -; j_gene: TRBJ2-7; CDR3aa: CATSRQGYEQYF; CDR3nt: TGTGCCACCAGTCGCCAGGGATACGAGCAGTACTTC
len: 15; v_gene: TRBV28; d_gene: -; abundance: -; j_gene: TRBJ2-7; CDR3aa: CASSFPDGGLYEQYF; CDR3nt: TGTGCCAGCAGTTTTCCAGACGGCGGCCTATACGAGCAGTACTTC
len: 14; v_gene: TRBV7-9; d_gene: TRBD1; abundance: -; j_gene: TRBJ2-7; CDR3aa: CASSSGTGSYEQYF; CDR3nt: TGTGCCAGCAGCTCCGGGACAGGGTCCTACGAGCAGTACTTC
len: 13; v_gene: TRBV20-1; d_gene: -; abundance: -; j_gene: TRBJ2-3; CDR3aa: CSVARSPTDTQYF; CDR3nt: TGCAGTGTGGCCAGATCCCCTACAGATACGCAGTATTTT
len: 16; v_gene: TRBV7-8; d_gene: TRBD2; abundance: many; j_gene: TRBJ2-5; CDR3aa: CASSLTSGRAGETQYF; CDR3nt: TGTGCCAGCAGCCTCACTAGCGGGAGGGCCGGCGAGACCCAGTACTTC
len: 11; v_gene: TRBV7-9; d_gene: -; abundance: -; j_gene: TRBJ1-3; CDR3aa: CASSSPNTIYF; CDR3nt: TGTGCCAGCAGCAGCCCGAACACCATATATTTT
len: 15; v_gene: TRBV6-4; d_gene: -; abundance: few; j_gene: TRBJ2-3; CDR3aa: CASSEAPGSTDTQYF; CDR3nt: TGTGCCAGCAGTGAAGCCCCAGGGAGCACAGATACGCAGTATTTT
len: 14; v_gene: TRBV4-3; d_gene: -; abundance: -; j_gene: TRBJ2-5; CDR3aa: CASSQDAEGKTQYF; CDR3nt: TGCGCCAGCAGCCAAGATGCGGAAGGAAAGACCCAGTACTTC
len: 12; v_gene: TRBV19; d_gene: -; abundance: many; j_gene: TRBJ2-5; CDR3aa: CASSIGGRTQYF; CDR3nt: TGTGCCAGTAGTATCGGCGGCAGGACCCAGTACTTC
len: 16; v_gene: TRBV3-1; d_gene: -; abundance: few; j_gene: TRBJ1-1; CDR3aa: CASSQPIQGGWTEAFF; CDR3nt: TGTGCCAGCAGCCAACCGATACAGGGAGGATGGACTGAAGCTTTCTTT